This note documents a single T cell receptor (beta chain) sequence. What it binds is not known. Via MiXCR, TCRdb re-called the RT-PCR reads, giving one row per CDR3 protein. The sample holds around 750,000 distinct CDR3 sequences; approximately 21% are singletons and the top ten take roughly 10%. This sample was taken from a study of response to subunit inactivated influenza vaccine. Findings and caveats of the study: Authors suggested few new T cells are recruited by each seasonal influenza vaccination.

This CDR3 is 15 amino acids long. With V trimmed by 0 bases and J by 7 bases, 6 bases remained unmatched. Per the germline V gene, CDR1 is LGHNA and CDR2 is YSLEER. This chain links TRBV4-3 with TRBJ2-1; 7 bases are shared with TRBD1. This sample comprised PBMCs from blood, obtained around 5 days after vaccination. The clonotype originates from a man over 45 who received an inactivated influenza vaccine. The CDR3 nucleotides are TGCGCCAGCAGCCAAGATCCAGGGGGAATTAATGAGCAGTTCTTC. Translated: CASSQDPGGINEQFF.